What follows are 32 T cell receptor beta chains derived from one specimen sequenced in a study of T cell responses to AZD1222 COVID-19 vaccine. Sequencing used immunoSEQ multiplex PCR; TCRdb keeps in-frame clones, though not all of them. The table lists tens of thousands of clones, 86% of them singletons. The sequencing used peripheral blood, collected on day 0 of AZD1222 vaccination. Receptor source: an adult in good health.

V is TRBV15 and J is TRBJ1-3; D unclear. The germline V gene encodes CDR1 LNHNV and CDR2 YYDKDF (reference sequence). The CDR3 loop spans 15 amino acids. V gave up 1 base and J gave up 0 bases, with 7 bases separating them. In DNA form, the CDR3 reads TGTGCCACCAGCAGAGCCCCAGGCTCTGGAAACACCATATATTTT. This translates into CATSRAPGSGNTIYF.

This clone came up a few times. The chain joins TRBV6-5 to TRBJ1-3; D is unresolved. The CDR3 spans 15 residues. Trimming removed 9 bases from V and 3 bases from J, with 18 bases in between. Looked up from germline, CDR1 is MNHEY and CDR2 is SVGAGI. The CDR3 sequence: CARLSRKRNGNTIYF. The CDR3 DNA reads TGTGCCAGATTAAGCAGGAAGAGAAATGGAAACACCATATATTTT.

This chain links TRBV19 with TRBJ2-7, with 8 positions matching TRBD1. This CDR3 has 14 residues. Trimming at V came to 6 bases and at J to 1 base, leaving 5 bases not matched to a gene. Germline V CDR1 and CDR2: LNHDA, SQIVND (reference sequence). In DNA form, the CDR3 reads TGTGCCAGTAGAAGGACAGGGAGGTCCTACGAGCAGTACTTC. Protein sequence: CASRRTGRSYEQYF.

V is TRBV28 and J is TRBJ1-2; 9 bases are a match to TRBD1. The CDR3 runs to 17 residues. Unmatched junction bases numbered 5, after V lost 0 bases and J lost 0 bases. CDR1 MDHEN and CDR2 SYDVKM come from the germline V gene. The CDR3 DNA is TGTGCCAGCAGTTTATGGACAGGGGGGACAGCTAACTATGGCTACACCTTC. Protein sequence: CASSLWTGGTANYGYTF.

In DNA, the CDR3 is TGTGCCAGCAAAACAGGGCACTCTGGAAACACCATATATTTT. As protein: CASKTGHSGNTIYF. The chain uses TRBV27 and TRBJ1-3; a weak D match, TRBD1 (6 bases). The CDR3 runs 14 residues. Germline V gene data show CDR1 as MNHEY and CDR2 as SMNVEV (reference sequence). The V end was cut by 7 bases, the J end by 0 bases, with 10 bases between.

The genes are TRBV7-2 and TRBJ2-1, with 8 bases identical to TRBD2. V was clipped by 5 bases and J by 2 bases; unmatched bases: 5. The CDR3 runs 15 residues. CDR1 is SGHTA, CDR2 FQGNSA, per germline. The CDR3 loop is CASSPQRGPYNEQFF. CDR3 coding DNA: TGTGCCAGCAGCCCCCAGCGGGGGCCCTACAATGAGCAGTTCTTC.

The chain joins TRBV6-5 to TRBJ2-7; 11 positions agree with TRBD1. Germline V gene sequence: CDR1 MNHEY, CDR2 SVGAGI. The CDR3 is made up of 13 amino acids. V trimming: 7 bases; J trimming: 4 bases; junction bases outside the gene matches: 3. This CDR3 reads CASTRDRGYEQYF. CDR3 bases: TGTGCCAGCACCCGGGACAGGGGGTACGAGCAGTACTTC.

The chain joins TRBV30 to TRBJ2-3, with TRBD2 matching 9 bases. The ends lost 2 bases at V and 2 bases at J; junction bases unmatched: 5. Germline V gene lookup returns CDR1 GTSNPN and CDR2 SVGIG (reference sequence). This CDR3 is 15 amino acids long. The CDR3 spells CAWSSRGRATDTQYF. CDR3 nucleotide sequence: TGTGCCTGGAGTTCCCGCGGGAGGGCCACAGATACGCAGTATTTT.

The genes are TRBV6-1 and TRBJ2-7, with a possible D match to TRBD1 (5 bases). V lost 2 bases, J lost 3 bases, and 8 bases lay in between. From germline, CDR1 is MNHNS and CDR2 SASEGT. There are 13 residues in the CDR3. CDR3 DNA sequence: TGTGCCAGCAGTGAATCAGGGCGCTACGAGCAGTACTTC. Its translation: CASSESGRYEQYF.

This chain joins TRBV18 and TRBJ2-4, with D perhaps matching TRBD1 (6 bases). V dropped 3 bases and J dropped 0 bases, with 12 bases sitting between them. This CDR3 region has 16 residues. Germline V gene lookup returns CDR1 KGHSH and CDR2 LQKENI. The CDR3 spells CASSPPTTGAKNIQYF. The DNA for the CDR3 is TGTGCCAGCTCACCCCCCACGACAGGAGCCAAAAACATTCAGTACTTC.

Only a few counts were recorded for this clone. This chain uses TRBV19 with TRBJ2-7; D is possibly TRBD1 (5 bases). V lost 2 bases and J lost 2, with 10 bases in between. Germline lookup yields CDR1 LNHDA and CDR2 SQIVND (reference sequence). There are 14 residues in the CDR3. The CDR3 region is CASSIQGGPYEQYF. The DNA of the CDR3 is TGTGCCAGTAGTATACAGGGTGGGCCCTACGAGCAGTACTTC.

This clone has a single count. The rearrangement links TRBV7-6 to TRBJ2-7; tentatively, D is TRBD2 (7 bases). There are 15 residues in the CDR3. Trimming took 0 bases from V and 1 from J, leaving 10 bases between them. The germline V gene encodes CDR1 SGHVS and CDR2 FNYEAQ. The CDR3 here is CASSLARGQSYEQYF. Here the CDR3 DNA reads TGTGCCAGCAGCTTAGCGCGGGGGCAATCCTACGAGCAGTACTTC.

The chain recombines TRBV11-3 with TRBJ2-2; 9 positions agree with TRBD1. The CDR3 extends over 15 amino acids. Germline CDR1 is SGHNT and CDR2 is YENEEA. V gave up 6 bases and J gave up 6 bases; unmatched junction bases: 8. The CDR3 DNA is TGTGCCAGCAGAGCCGGGACAGGGCCCTCCGGGGAGCTGTTTTTT. Translated, it gives CASRAGTGPSGELFF.

This clone came up a few times. The chain links TRBV11-2 to TRBJ2-1; 9 nucleotides match TRBD2. Germline CDR1 and CDR2: SGHAT and FQNNGV. The V gene end was trimmed by 1 base and the J gene end by 6 bases; junction bases not matched to a gene: 7. The CDR3 is 16 amino acids. The CDR3 bases are TGTGCCAGCAGCTTAGCCCGGGTAGCGGGAGTCAATGAGCAGTTCTTC. Amino acid sequence: CASSLARVAGVNEQFF.

V usage is TRBV11-2 and J usage is TRBJ2-3, with D possibly called TRBD1 or TRBD2 (5 bases each). In germline, CDR1 is SGHAT, CDR2 FQNNGV. The CDR3 contains 16 residues. V dropped 3 bases and J dropped 0 bases, with 13 bases sitting between them. This CDR3 is CASSLSRDPSTDTQYF. Written as DNA, the CDR3 is TGTGCCAGCAGCTTGTCCAGGGACCCTAGCACAGATACGCAGTATTTT.

The chain carries TRBV10-3 and TRBJ2-5; D is unresolved. CDR3 length: 13 amino acids. V lost 3 bases and J lost 2, with 7 bases in between. CDR1 and CDR2 from the germline V gene are ENHRY and SYGVKD. The CDR3 is CAISEGQQETQYF. The CDR3 DNA follows: TGTGCCATCAGTGAAGGGCAACAAGAGACCCAGTACTTC.

J is TRBJ1-5 and V is TRBV7-9; D is undetermined. The germline V gene encodes CDR1 SEHNR and CDR2 FQNEAQ (reference sequence). The CDR3 length is 12 residues. V shed 8 bases and J shed 8 bases, with 13 bases lying between them. The CDR3, as DNA: TGTGCCAGCTCACGGTCAGGTGAGCCCCAGCATTTT. It encodes CASSRSGEPQHF.

The rearrangement uses TRBV7-9 and TRBJ2-7; the D gene is possibly TRBD2 (5 bases). The germline V gene has CDR1 SEHNR and CDR2 FQNEAQ (reference sequence). This CDR3 has 13 residues. The V gene lost 1 base and the J gene lost 5 bases, with 9 bases spanning the gap. The CDR3 nucleotides are TGTGCCAGCAGCTTAGAACGGGGTAACGAGCAGTACTTC. This sequence encodes CASSLERGNEQYF. The full variable domain, rest sourced from reference TRBV7-9 and TRBJ2-7, is DTGVSQNPRHKITKRGQNVTFRCDPISEHNRLYWYRQTLGQGPEFLTYFQNEAQLEKSRLLSDRFSAERPKGSFSTLEIQRTEQGDSAMYLCASSLERGNEQYFGPGTRLTVT.

V and J are TRBV9 and TRBJ2-1; TRBD1 aligns across 8 bases. J lost 6 bases, V lost 3 bases, and 11 bases had no gene match. Germline CDR1 SGDLS, CDR2 YYNGEE. The CDR3 runs 16 residues. The CDR3 DNA sequence: TGTGCCAGCAGCGGAACCGGGACAGGCGGTCTCAATGAGCAGTTCTTC. It yields the protein CASSGTGTGGLNEQFF.

The rearrangement joins TRBV21-1 to TRBJ2-7; the table's D call TRBD1 went unverified against the DNA. TRBV21-1 is a listed pseudogene. CDR3 size: 15 residues. Written as DNA, the CDR3 is TGTGCCAGCAGCAAAGATAGCAGGGGGCGCGACGAGCAGTACTTC. This codes for CASSKDSRGRDEQYF.

This rearrangement joins TRBV11-2 to TRBJ2-7; D remains ambiguous. The CDR3 length is 13 residues. Per germline, CDR1 SGHAT and CDR2 FQNNGV. Trimming cost V 1 base and J 7 bases, with 11 bases left between them. The CDR3 spells CASSLGPPQEQYF. The CDR3 DNA is TGTGCCAGCAGCTTAGGGCCCCCCCAGGAGCAGTACTTC.

The chain couples TRBV5-1 to TRBJ2-3, with 15 nucleotides matching TRBD2. The V segment lost 3 bases and the J segment 4 bases; nucleotides outside the gene matches: 15. The germline V gene has CDR1 SGHRS and CDR2 YFSETQ. The length of the CDR3 is 20 residues. The CDR3 nucleotides read TGCGCCAGCAGCTGGACGGGACTAGCGGGGGGAGGGCACCCGGCAGATACGCAGTATTTT. Protein: CASSWTGLAGGGHPADTQYF.

CDR3 in amino acids: CASSEGTGVRLLTEAFF. The CDR3 DNA sequence: TGTGCCAGCAGTGAGGGTACAGGGGTCAGACTGCTGACTGAAGCTTTCTTT. This chain uses TRBV6-1 with TRBJ1-1; TRBD1 matches at 7 bases. J lost 5 bases, V lost 3 bases, and 15 bases had no gene match. The V gene's germline CDR1 is MNHNS and CDR2 SASEGT. This CDR3 has 17 residues.

The chain joins TRBV18 to TRBJ2-1; a weak D match, TRBD2 (7 bases). The CDR3 sequence is 13 residues long. The germline V and J ends were trimmed by 5 bases and 6 bases, with 11 bases remaining between them. Germline CDR1 reads KGHSH; CDR2 reads LQKENI. CDR3 nucleotides: TGTGCCAGCTCAGGAGGGGGGGGCAATGAGCAGTTCTTC. As protein: CASSGGGGNEQFF.

The V call is TRBV7-2, the J call TRBJ1-1, with 8 bases identical to TRBD1. In germline, CDR1 is SGHTA, CDR2 FQGNSA. V gave up 2 bases and J gave up 12 bases; unmatched junction bases: 14. The CDR3 runs 15 residues. CDR3 nucleotide sequence: TGTGCCAGCAGCTTAACGGGACAGGACAAAACCGGGACTTTCTTT. Its protein product is CASSLTGQDKTGTFF.

In the case of this clone: This CDR3 is also generated by other DNA sequences in the sample. The chain recombines TRBV5-1 with TRBJ1-1, with unresolved D. V was pared by 0 bases and J by 2 bases, with 8 bases between. CDR1 SGHRS and CDR2 YFSETQ come from the germline V gene. This CDR3 has 14 amino acids. CDR3 in amino acids: CASSLADRNTEAFF. As DNA, the CDR3 is TGCGCCAGCAGCTTGGCGGATAGAAACACTGAAGCTTTCTTT.

V is TRBV7-8 and J is TRBJ2-7; 8 bases fit TRBD1. CDR1 is SGHVS, CDR2 FQNEAQ, per germline. The CDR3 is 15 amino acids. The V and J ends lost 1 base and 1 base, in that order; junction bases with no gene match: 3. CDR3 DNA: TGTGCCAGCAGCTTAGGGAGGACAGGGTCCTACGAGCAGTACTTC. Protein sequence: CASSLGRTGSYEQYF.

The chain recombines TRBV5-8 with TRBJ2-7, with D perhaps TRBD2 (5 bases). CDR3 length: 14 amino acids. The V end lost 4 bases, the J end lost 5 bases, and 16 bases lay between the germline ends. Germline values: CDR1 SGHTS, CDR2 YDEGEE. CDR3 loop: CASSARLTLDEQYF. Here the CDR3 DNA reads TGTGCCAGCAGCGCAAGACTAACCCTTGACGAGCAGTACTTC.

In DNA, the CDR3 is TGTGCCAGCAGTTTGGACGGGATCGGCGGGGAGCTGTTTTTT. Protein sequence: CASSLDGIGGELFF. The chain is built from TRBV27 and TRBJ2-2, with a weak D call TRBD2 (5 bases). The length of the CDR3 is 14 residues. The V and J ends lost 3 bases and 7 bases respectively, with 12 bases between them. Per germline, CDR1 MNHEY and CDR2 SMNVEV (reference sequence).

This clone has a handful of counts. V and J are TRBV7-2 and TRBJ2-3; 8 positions match TRBD2. Germline V gene data show CDR1 as SGHTA and CDR2 as FQGNSA. J was trimmed by 6 bases and V by 5 bases; bases with no gene match: 16. The CDR3 length is 17 residues. CDR3 in amino acids: CASSARGGLGGSDTQYF. CDR3 sequence (DNA): TGTGCCAGCAGCGCCCGCGGGGGACTAGGAGGGTCGGATACGCAGTATTTT.

This sequence joins TRBV14 and TRBJ2-4; 7 nucleotides line up with TRBD2. The CDR3 consists of 15 residues. Trimming at V came to 2 bases and at J to 6 bases, leaving 7 bases not matched to a gene. From germline, CDR1 is SGHDN and CDR2 FVKESK. CDR3 sequence: CASSQLSGEGNIQYF. CDR3 bases: TGTGCCAGCAGCCAATTAAGCGGGGAGGGAAACATTCAGTACTTC.

The V gene is TRBV5-1, the J gene TRBJ2-5, with 9 positions matching TRBD1. The germline CDR1 and CDR2 sequences are SGHRS and YFSETQ. The V and J ends lost 3 bases and 7 bases, in that order; junction bases with no gene match: 7. This CDR3 spans 14 amino acids. The chain's CDR3 is CASSSGTGTGTQYF. The CDR3 nucleotides read TGCGCCAGCAGCTCCGGGACAGGGACTGGGACCCAGTACTTC.